This paragraph reports one TCR beta chain. TCRdb itself ran the 5' RACE reads through MiXCR, one entry per CDR3 protein. The table shows approximately 290,000 distinct CDR3 sequences, with 8% to 10% occurring only once. This CDR3 spans 14 amino acids. The germline gives CDR1 SGHTA, CDR2 FQGNSA. V lost 5 bases to trimming and J lost 5 bases, with 15 bases between them. This record belongs to a study of T-cell memory formation after mild COVID-19. Source material: PBMCs or a T cell subset sorted from them (not recorded which). The chain carries TRBV7-2 and TRBJ2-5; D is possibly TRBD1 or TRBD2 (6 bases each). The TCR originated in a young man who had mild COVID-19 (a few samples of this study predate the infection). Cell type and time point are not known. CDR3: CASSTSGGGETQYF. CDR3 sequence (DNA): TGTGCCAGCAGCACATCCGGGGGCGGGGAGACCCAGTACTTC.